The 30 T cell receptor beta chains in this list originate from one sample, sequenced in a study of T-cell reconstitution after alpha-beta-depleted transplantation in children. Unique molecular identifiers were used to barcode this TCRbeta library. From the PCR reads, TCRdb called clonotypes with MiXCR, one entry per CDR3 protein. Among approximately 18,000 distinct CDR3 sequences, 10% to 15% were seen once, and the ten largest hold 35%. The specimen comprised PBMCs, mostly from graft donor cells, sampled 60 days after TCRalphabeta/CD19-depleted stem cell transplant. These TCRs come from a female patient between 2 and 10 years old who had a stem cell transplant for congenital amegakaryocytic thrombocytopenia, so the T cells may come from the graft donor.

CDR3 bases: TGTGCCAGCAGTGCCAATACTAGCGGGAGTGATGAGCAGTTCTTC. Residues: CASSANTSGSDEQFF. The rearrangement joins TRBV25-1 to TRBJ2-1, with TRBD2 matching over 11 bases. The germline CDR1 and CDR2 sequences are MGHDK and SYGVNS. V trimming: 4 bases; J trimming: 8 bases; junction bases outside the gene matches: 7. The CDR3 spans 15 residues. Variable domain in full (rest from reference TRBV25-1 and TRBJ2-1): EADIYQTPRYLVIGTGKKITLECSQTMGHDKMYWYQQDPGMELHLIHYSYGVNSTEKGDLSSESTVSRIRTEHFPLTLESARPSHTSQYLCASSANTSGSDEQFFGPGTRLTVL.

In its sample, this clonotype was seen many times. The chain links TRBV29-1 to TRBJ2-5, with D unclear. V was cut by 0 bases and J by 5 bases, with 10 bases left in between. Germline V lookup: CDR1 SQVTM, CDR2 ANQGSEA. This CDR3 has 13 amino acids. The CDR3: CSVEDQLAETQYF. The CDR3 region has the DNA TGCAGCGTTGAAGATCAGTTGGCGGAGACCCAGTACTTC. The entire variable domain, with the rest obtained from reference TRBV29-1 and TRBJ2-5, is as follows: SAVISQKPSRDICQRGTSLTIQCQVDSQVTMMFWYRQQPGQSLTLIATANQGSEATYESGFVIDKFPISRPNLTFSTLTVSNMSPEDSSIYLCSVEDQLAETQYFGPGTRLLVL.

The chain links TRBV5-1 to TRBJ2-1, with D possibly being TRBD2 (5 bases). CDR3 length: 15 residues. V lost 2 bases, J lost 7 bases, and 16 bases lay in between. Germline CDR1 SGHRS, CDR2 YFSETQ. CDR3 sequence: CASSFRDSRSNEQFF. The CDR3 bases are TGCGCCAGCAGCTTTCGGGATAGCCGCTCTAATGAGCAGTTCTTC.

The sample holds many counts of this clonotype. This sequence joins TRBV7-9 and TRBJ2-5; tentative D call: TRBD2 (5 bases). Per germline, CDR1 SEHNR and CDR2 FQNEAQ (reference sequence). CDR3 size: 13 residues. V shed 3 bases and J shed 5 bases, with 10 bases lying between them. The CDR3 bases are TGTGCCAGCAGCTTGTTCCTAGCTGAGACCCAGTACTTC. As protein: CASSLFLAETQYF.

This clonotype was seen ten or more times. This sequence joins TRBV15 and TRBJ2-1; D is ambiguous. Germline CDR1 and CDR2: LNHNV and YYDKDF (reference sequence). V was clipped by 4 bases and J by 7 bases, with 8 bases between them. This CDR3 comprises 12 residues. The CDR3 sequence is CATSNSINEQFF. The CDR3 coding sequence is TGTGCCACCAGCAACTCAATAAATGAGCAGTTCTTC.

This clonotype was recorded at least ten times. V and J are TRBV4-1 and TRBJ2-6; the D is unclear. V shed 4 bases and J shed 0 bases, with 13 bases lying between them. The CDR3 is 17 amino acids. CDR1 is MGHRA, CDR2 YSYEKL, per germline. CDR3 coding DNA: TGCGCCAGCAGCCTTCGTCGCGTCTTCTCTGGGGCCAACGTCCTGACTTTC. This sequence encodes CASSLRRVFSGANVLTF.

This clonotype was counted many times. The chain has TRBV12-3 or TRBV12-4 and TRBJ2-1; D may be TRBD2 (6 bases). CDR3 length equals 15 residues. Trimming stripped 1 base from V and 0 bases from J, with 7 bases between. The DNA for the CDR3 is TGTGCCAGCAGTTTAGTAGCGGACTCCTACAATGAGCAGTTCTTC. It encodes CASSLVADSYNEQFF.

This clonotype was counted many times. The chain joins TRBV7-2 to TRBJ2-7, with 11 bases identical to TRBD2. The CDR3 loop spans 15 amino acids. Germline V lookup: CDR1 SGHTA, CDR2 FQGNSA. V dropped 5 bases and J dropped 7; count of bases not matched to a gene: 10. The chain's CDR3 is CASSPRLAGSLEQYF. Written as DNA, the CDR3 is TGTGCCAGCAGCCCAAGACTAGCGGGGTCACTAGAGCAGTACTTC.

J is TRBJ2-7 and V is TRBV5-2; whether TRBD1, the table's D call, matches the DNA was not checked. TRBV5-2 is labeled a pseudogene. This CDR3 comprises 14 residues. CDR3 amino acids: CAMSHGQLPYEQYF. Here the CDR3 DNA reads TGTGCCATGAGCCATGGACAGCTCCCCTACGAGCAGTACTTC.

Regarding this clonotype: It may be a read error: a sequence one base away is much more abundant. CDR3 protein: CASRKPRLASGANVLTF. The CDR3 DNA sequence: TGTGCCAGCAGAAAGCCGCGACTAGCTTCTGGGGCCAACGTCCTGACTTTC. This chain uses TRBV11-2 with TRBJ2-6, with TRBD2 identical over 7 bases. With 6 bases clipped from V and 1 base from J, the junction kept 9 bases outside the gene matches. Germline V lookup: CDR1 SGHAT, CDR2 FQNNGV. This CDR3 contains 17 residues.

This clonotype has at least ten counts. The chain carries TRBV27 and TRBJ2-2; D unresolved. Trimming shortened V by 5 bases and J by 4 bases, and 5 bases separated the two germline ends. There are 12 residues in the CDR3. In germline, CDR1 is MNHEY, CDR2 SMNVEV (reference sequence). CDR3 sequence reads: CASSTITGELFF. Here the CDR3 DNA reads TGTGCCAGCAGTACGATCACCGGGGAGCTGTTTTTT.

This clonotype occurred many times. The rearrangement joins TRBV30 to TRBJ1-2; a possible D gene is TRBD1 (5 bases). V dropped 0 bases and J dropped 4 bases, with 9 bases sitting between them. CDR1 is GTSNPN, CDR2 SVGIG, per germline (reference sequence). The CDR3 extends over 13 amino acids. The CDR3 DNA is TGTGCCTGGAGTGTGGTGGGGGTCTATGGCTACACCTTC. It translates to CAWSVVGVYGYTF.

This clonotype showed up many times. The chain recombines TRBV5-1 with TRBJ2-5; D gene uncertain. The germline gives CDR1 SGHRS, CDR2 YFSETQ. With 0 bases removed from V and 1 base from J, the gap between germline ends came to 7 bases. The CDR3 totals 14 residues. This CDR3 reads CASSLGWVQETQYF. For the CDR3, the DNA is TGCGCCAGCAGCTTGGGCTGGGTCCAAGAGACCCAGTACTTC.

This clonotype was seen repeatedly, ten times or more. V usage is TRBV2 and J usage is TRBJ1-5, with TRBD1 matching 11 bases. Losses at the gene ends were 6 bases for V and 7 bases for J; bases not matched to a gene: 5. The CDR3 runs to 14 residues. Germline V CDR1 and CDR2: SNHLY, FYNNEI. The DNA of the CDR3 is TGTGCCAGCAGCTGGGACAGGGGGAGGCAGCCCCAGCATTTT. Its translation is CASSWDRGRQPQHF.

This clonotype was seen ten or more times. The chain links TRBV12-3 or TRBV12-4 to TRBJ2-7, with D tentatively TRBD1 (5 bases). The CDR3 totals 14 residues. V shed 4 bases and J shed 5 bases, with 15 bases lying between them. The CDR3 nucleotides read TGTGCCAGCAGTTCCAATGGCAGGGCCCACGAGCAGTACTTC. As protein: CASSSNGRAHEQYF.

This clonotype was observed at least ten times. The CDR3 spells CASSSTGTSHETQYF. Here the CDR3 DNA reads TGTGCCAGCAGTTCTACTGGGACTAGTCACGAGACCCAGTACTTC. J is TRBJ2-5 and V is TRBV12-3 or TRBV12-4, with TRBD2 identical over 8 bases. With V trimmed by 4 bases and J by 5 bases, 9 bases remained unmatched. This CDR3 has 15 amino acids.

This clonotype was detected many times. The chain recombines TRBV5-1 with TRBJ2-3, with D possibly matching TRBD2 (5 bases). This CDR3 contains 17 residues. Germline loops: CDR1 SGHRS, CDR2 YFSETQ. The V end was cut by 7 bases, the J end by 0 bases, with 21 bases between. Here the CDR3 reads CASFLSPSSHSTDTQYF. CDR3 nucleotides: TGCGCCAGCTTCCTCTCTCCTAGCTCCCACAGCACAGATACGCAGTATTTT.

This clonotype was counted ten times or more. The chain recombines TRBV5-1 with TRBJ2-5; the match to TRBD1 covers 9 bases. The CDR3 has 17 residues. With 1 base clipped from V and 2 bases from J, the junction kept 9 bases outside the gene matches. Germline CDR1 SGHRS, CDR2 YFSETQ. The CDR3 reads CASSLLPGQGGQETQYF. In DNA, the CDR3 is TGCGCCAGCAGCTTGCTACCGGGACAGGGTGGTCAAGAGACCCAGTACTTC.

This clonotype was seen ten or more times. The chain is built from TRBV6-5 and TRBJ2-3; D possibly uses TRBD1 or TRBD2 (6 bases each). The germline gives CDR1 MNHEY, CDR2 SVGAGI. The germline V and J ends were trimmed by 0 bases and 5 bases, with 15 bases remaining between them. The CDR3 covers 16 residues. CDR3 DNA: TGTGCCAGCAGTTACTCGGCCAGGGGAGGAGGAGATACGCAGTATTTT. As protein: CASSYSARGGGDTQYF.

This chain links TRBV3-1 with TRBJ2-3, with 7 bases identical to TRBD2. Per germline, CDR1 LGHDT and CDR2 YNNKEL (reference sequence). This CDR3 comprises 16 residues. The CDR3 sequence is CTFANSMRELEDTQYF. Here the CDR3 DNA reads TGTACCTTCGCGAACTCGATGCGGGAGTTGGAAGATACGCAGTATTTT.

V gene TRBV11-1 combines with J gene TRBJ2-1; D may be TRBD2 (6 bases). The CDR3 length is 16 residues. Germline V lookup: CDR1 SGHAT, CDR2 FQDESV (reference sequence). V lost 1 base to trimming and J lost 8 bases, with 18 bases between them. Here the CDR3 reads CASSLVAATLSDEQFF. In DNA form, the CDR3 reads TGTGCCAGCAGCTTAGTAGCGGCCACCCTTTCGGATGAGCAGTTCTTC.

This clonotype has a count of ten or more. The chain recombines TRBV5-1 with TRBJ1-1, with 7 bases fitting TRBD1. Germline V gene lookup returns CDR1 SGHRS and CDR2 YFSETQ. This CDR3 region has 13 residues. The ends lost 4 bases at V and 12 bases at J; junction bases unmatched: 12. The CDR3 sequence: CASSGTDRRVTFF. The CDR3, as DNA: TGCGCCAGCAGCGGAACGGACAGGAGGGTAACTTTCTTT. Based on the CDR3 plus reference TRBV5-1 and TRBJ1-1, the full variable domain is KAGVTQTPRYLIKTRGQQVTLSCSPISGHRSVSWYQQTPGQGLQFLFEYFSETQRNKGNFPGRFSGRQFSNSRSEMNVSTLELGDSALYLCASSGTDRRVTFFGQGTRLTVV.

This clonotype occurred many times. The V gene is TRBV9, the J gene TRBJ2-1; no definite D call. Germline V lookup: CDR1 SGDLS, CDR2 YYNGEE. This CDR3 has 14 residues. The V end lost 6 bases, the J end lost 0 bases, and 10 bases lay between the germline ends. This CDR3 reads CASNSGSSYNEQFF. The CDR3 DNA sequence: TGTGCCAGCAATTCGGGTAGCTCCTACAATGAGCAGTTCTTC.

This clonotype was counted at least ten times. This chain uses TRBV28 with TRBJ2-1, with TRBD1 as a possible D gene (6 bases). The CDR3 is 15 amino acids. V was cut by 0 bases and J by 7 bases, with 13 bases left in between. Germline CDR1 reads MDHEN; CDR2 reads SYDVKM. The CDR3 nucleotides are TGTGCCAGCAGTTTATGGCAAGGGGGTAGGAATGAGCAGTTCTTC. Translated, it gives CASSLWQGGRNEQFF.

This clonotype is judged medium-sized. The CDR3 nucleotides read TGTGCCTGGAGTCTTGGTGGGACGAACACTGAAGCTTTCTTT. Its translation is CAWSLGGTNTEAFF. J is TRBJ1-1 and V is TRBV30, with D tentatively TRBD1 (5 bases). The germline V gene encodes CDR1 GTSNPN and CDR2 SVGIG (reference sequence). Trimming stripped 2 bases from V and 1 base from J, with 11 bases between. The CDR3 runs to 14 residues.

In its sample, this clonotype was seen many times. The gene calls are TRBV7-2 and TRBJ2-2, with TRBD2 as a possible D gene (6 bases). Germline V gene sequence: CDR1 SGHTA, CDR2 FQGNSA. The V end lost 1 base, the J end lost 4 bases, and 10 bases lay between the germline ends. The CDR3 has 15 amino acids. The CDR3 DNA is TGTGCCAGCAGCTTAGTGGGAGGCTTCACCGGGGAGCTGTTTTTT. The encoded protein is CASSLVGGFTGELFF. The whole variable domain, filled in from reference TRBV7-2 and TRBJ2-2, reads GAGVSQSPSNKVTEKGKDVELRCDPISGHTALYWYRQSLGQGLEFLIYFQGNSAPDKSGLPSDRFSAERTGGSVSTLTIQRTQQEDSAVYLCASSLVGGFTGELFFGEGSRLTVL.

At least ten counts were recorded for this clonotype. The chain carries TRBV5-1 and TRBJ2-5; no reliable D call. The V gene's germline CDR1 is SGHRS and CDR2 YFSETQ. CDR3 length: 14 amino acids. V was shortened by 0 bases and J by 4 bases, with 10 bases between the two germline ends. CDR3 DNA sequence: TGCGCCAGCAGCTTGGCCACCCCAAGAGAGACCCAGTACTTC. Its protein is CASSLATPRETQYF.

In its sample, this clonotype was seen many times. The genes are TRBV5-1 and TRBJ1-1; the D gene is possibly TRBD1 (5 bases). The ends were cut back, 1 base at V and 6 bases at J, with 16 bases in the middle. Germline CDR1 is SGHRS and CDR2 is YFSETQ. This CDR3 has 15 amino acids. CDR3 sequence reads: CASSLWQGREAEAFF. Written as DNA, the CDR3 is TGCGCCAGCAGCTTGTGGCAGGGACGGGAGGCTGAAGCTTTCTTT. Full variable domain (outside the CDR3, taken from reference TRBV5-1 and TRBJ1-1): KAGVTQTPRYLIKTRGQQVTLSCSPISGHRSVSWYQQTPGQGLQFLFEYFSETQRNKGNFPGRFSGRQFSNSRSEMNVSTLELGDSALYLCASSLWQGREAEAFFGQGTRLTVV.

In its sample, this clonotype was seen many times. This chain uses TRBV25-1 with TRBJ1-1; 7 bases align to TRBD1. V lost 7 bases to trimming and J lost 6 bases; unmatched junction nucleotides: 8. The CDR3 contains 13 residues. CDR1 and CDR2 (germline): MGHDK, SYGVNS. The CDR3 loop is CASIGDSWAEAFF. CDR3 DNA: TGTGCCAGCATTGGGGACAGTTGGGCTGAAGCTTTCTTT.

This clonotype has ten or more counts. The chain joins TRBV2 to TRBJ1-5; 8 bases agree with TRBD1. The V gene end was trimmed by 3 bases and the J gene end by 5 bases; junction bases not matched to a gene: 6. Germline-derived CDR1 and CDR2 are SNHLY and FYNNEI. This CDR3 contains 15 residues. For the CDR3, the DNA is TGTGCCAGCAGTGAGGGGGTGACAGGGGATCAGCCCCAGCATTTT. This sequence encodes CASSEGVTGDQPQHF.